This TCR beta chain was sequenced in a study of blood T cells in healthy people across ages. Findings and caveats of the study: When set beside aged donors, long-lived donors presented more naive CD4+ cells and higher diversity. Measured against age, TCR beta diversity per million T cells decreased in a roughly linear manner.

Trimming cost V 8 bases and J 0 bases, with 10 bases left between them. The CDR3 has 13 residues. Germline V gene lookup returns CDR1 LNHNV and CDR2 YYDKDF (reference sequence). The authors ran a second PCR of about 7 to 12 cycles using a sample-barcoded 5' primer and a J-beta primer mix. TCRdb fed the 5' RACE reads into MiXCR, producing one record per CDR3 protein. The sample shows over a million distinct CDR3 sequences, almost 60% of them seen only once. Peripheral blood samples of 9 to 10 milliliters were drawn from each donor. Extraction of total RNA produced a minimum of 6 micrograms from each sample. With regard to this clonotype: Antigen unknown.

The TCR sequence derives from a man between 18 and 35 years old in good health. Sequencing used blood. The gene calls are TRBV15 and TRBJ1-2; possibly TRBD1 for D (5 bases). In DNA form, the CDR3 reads TGTGCCACCGGGGGAGGTGCTAACTATGGCTACACCTTC. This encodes CATGGGANYGYTF.